This TCR beta chain was recorded in a study of blood T cell repertoires in COVID-19. Germline V CDR1 and CDR2: SNHLY, FYNNEI. Trimming removed 1 base at V and 2 bases at J, with 10 bases between. The CDR3 is made up of 15 amino acids. The repertoire was sequenced with immunoSEQ multiplex PCR; TCRdb's copy has only in-frame clones and lacks some. Among approximately 180,000 clones, roughly 90% were seen once, and the ten largest hold roughly 0.56%. The receptor's source is a man aged 45-65 years with acute or convalescent COVID-19. This chain uses TRBV2 with TRBJ2-3; D not resolved. The sequenced sample was peripheral blood. The CDR3 sequence is CASSEESDSTDTQYF. The CDR3 DNA is TGTGCCAGCAGTGAAGAGTCCGACTCCACAGATACGCAGTATTTT.